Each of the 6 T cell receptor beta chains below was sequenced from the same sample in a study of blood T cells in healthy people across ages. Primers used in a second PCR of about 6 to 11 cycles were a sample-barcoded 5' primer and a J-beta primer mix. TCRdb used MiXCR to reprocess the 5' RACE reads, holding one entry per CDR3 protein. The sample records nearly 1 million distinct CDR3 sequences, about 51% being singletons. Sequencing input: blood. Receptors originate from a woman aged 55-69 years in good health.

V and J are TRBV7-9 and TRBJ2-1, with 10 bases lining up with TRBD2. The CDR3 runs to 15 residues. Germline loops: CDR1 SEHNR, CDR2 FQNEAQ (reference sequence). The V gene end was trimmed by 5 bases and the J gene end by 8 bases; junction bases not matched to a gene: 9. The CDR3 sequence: CASSRGLAGVDEQFF. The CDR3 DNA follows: TGTGCCAGCAGCCGCGGGCTAGCGGGAGTCGATGAGCAGTTCTTC.

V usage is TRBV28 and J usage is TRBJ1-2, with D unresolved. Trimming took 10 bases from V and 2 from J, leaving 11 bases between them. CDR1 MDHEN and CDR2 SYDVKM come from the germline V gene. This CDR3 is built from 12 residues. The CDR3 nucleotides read TGTGCCACCTCTTTACCAAACTATGGCTACACCTTC. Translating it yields CATSLPNYGYTF.

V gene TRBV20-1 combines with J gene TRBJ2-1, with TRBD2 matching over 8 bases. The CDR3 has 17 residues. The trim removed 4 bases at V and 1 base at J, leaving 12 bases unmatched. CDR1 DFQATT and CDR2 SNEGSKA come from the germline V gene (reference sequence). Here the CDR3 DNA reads TGCAGTGCTACCCTAGCGGGCCCTTTGCAGTCCTACAATGAGCAGTTCTTC. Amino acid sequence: CSATLAGPLQSYNEQFF.

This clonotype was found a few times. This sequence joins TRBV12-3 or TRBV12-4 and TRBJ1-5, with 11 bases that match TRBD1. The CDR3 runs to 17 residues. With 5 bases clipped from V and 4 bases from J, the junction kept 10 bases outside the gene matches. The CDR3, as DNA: TGTGCCAGCAGTCGGACAGGGGGCGACGAGGTGAATCAGCCCCAGCATTTT. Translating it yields CASSRTGGDEVNQPQHF.

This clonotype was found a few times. As DNA, the CDR3 is TGTGCCAGCTCACCGCGAGCGGGATACACAGATACGCAGTATTTT. This codes for CASSPRAGYTDTQYF. The chain couples TRBV18 to TRBJ2-3, with TRBD2 matching 7 bases. CDR3 length equals 15 residues. Germline CDR1 reads KGHSH; CDR2 reads LQKENI. V lost 3 bases to trimming and J lost 2 bases; unmatched junction nucleotides: 5. Drawing the rest from reference TRBV18 and TRBJ2-3, the complete variable domain is NAGVMQNPRHLVRRRGQEARLRCSPMKGHSHVYWYRQLPEEGLKFMVYLQKENIIDESGMPKERFSAEFPKEGPSILRIQQVVRGDSAAYFCASSPRAGYTDTQYFGPGTRLTVL.

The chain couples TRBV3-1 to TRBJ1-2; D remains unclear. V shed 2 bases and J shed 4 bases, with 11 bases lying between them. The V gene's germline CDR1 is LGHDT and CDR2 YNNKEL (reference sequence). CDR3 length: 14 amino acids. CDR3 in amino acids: CASSQYSIGYGYTF. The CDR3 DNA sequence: TGTGCCAGCAGCCAATACTCCATCGGCTATGGCTACACCTTC.